This T cell receptor (beta chain) derives from a study of identical twins (dated by TCRdb to about 2016). As for the study more broadly: To test whether fetal clonotypes persist, the study used deep sequencing on TCR alpha and beta repertoires from monozygotic twins, unrelated adults of various ages, and cord blood. To rule out contamination, the twin experiments were replicated at different times with different library preparation protocols. The paper's findings and limits, for the study overall: Invariant T cells such as MAIT and iNKT could partly confound zero-insertion analyses, although diverse VJ usage argued against such confounding for most clonotypes. Fewer insertions were carried by abundant cord blood beta clonotypes, a similar but weaker trend appeared in young adult naive repertoires, and no such trend appeared in memory repertoires. Because the same donors could not be followed over many years, the conclusions depended on cross-sectional statistical analysis. Compared with coincidental sharing between unrelated individuals, out-of-frame TCR alpha sequences shared between twins had an excess of sequences with low generation probability. Excess twin sharing in beta out-of-frame sequences was weaker because fewer shared sequences lowered the signal-to-noise ratio. Out-of-frame TCR alpha sharing in monozygotic twins was systematically underestimated by recombination models, whereas sharing between unrelated individuals was in agreement with the recombination models.

Based on the germline V gene, the CDR1 and CDR2 sequences are SGHRS and YFSETQ. Including the terminal cysteine and phenylalanine, the CDR3 comprises 13 residues. Only the CDR3 region is kept as DNA, spanning 39 bases read in frame from base 1. V is clipped by 5 bases and J by 6 bases, and the sequence between their germline boundaries is 12 bases long. Only healthy Caucasian donors were included. Miltenyi CD45RO+ enrichment and human naive T-cell isolation kits were used to isolate memory (CD45RO+) and naive T cells from PBMC. The library was prepared using 5' RACE. The instrument given in TCRdb is Illumina HiSeq 2000. A universal primer binding site was introduced by template switching, and a unique molecular identifier was present in the final cDNA, enabling accurate counting of TCR cDNA molecules. Specific primers in the conserved constant-segment region were used to synthesize first-strand cDNA for TCR alpha and beta chains. To control for contamination, every cDNA library carried two barcodes: a SMART-Mk sample barcode plus Illumina barcodes. Two successive PCR steps introduced TruSeq adapter sequences along with Illumina sample barcodes. Sequencing of the TCR alpha and beta cDNA libraries was done on the Illumina HiSeq platform using custom primers. On the study's bioinformatics: Unique molecular identifiers were extracted from raw reads with MiGEC, and CDR3 positions were determined with MiXCR. For each individual, recombination models were inferred using an EM algorithm with the repgenHMM and IGoR tools. Shared clonotypes were analyzed with the tcR package in R, and sharing was normalized by the product of cloneset sizes. Out-of-frame nonproductive sequences were analyzed to study raw recombination free of thymic and clonal selection effects. TCRdb reprocessed the public reads (quality trimming at Q25 with fastp, clone calling with MiXCR) and kept in-frame beta chains. Rows are combined by CDR3 protein, so each entry shows the most common genes and DNA. These V and J calls are TCRdb output, not the study's own analysis. The sample has under 300,000 distinct CDR3 sequences on record, roughly an eighth of them singletons. Jointly, the top ten make up around 8.9% of the sample.

This clonotype has just a few counts. The antigen it binds to is not known. There are no base qualities to consult, and no much larger clone falls within one base. The chain is encoded by TRBV5-1 joined to TRBJ2-1; the D segment cannot be called with confidence. The sequence was collected from a young woman in good health. Material for sequencing was memory (CD45RO+) T cells sorted from blood. In light of the paper, this sample's cell subset or site label describes: CD45RO+ enriched T cells. The CDR3 here reads CASSSAAGNEQFF. The nucleotides are TGCGCCAGCAGTTCTGCCGCTGGCAATGAGCAGTTCTTC.